The clone carrying this T cell receptor beta chain was seen repeatedly, ten times or more. The sample originates from a study of T-cell reconstitution after alpha-beta-depleted transplantation in children. The CDR3 runs to 14 residues. Germline-derived CDR1 and CDR2 are SGHRS and YFSETQ. The ends lost 4 bases at V and 9 bases at J; junction bases unmatched: 10. It was with unique molecular identifiers that the TCRbeta library was prepared. Each CDR3 protein gets one entry after TCRdb re-called the PCR reads with MiXCR. The sample holds approximately 630,000 distinct CDR3 sequences, around 13% seen once.

Sequenced material: PBMCs, taken before TCRalphabeta/CD19-depleted stem cell transplant. The clonotype comes from a girl aged 2 to 10 with congenital amegakaryocytic thrombocytopenia, due to receive a stem cell transplant. The rearrangement joins TRBV5-1 to TRBJ2-4, with 7 bases fitting TRBD1. The CDR3 DNA reads TGCGCCAGCAGCACCGGACAGGAGCTTGGCATTCAGTACTTC. Its translation: CASSTGQELGIQYF.